A selection of T cell receptor beta chains follows, all from one sample in a study of blood T cell repertoires in COVID-19. Here immunoSEQ multiplex PCR was the method, and the copy in TCRdb shows in-frame clones only, minus some. This table holds 150,000 to 200,000 clones, 65% to 85% found once. Sequenced sample: PBMCs or T cells enriched from blood (not recorded which). The receptors derive from a man between 65 and 85 years old who had been exposed to COVID-19. The CDR3 runs from the conserved cysteine through the conserved F or W. Each record gives: clone size, D gene, J gene, V gene, CDR3 protein, CDR3 DNA. D genes are given only for firm matches. The listing skips clone size in some rows; elsewhere it reads once, few, many or a size class.

NA	TRBD1	TRBJ2-3	TRBV6-5	CASSSRGSKDTQYF	TGTGCCAGCAGTTCCAGGGGGAGCAAAGATACGCAGTATTTT
once	TRBD1	TRBJ2-7	TRBV5-8	CASRSRDRLEQYF	TGTGCCAGCAGGTCAAGGGACAGGCTCGAGCAGTACTTC
NA	TRBD1	TRBJ1-1	TRBV11-2	CASSLVSGQGLPEAFF	TGTGCCAGCAGCTTAGTTTCGGGACAGGGATTACCTGAAGCTTTCTTT
few	TRBD1	TRBJ1-1	TRBV18	CASSPSQGQHMNTEAFF	TGTGCCAGCTCACCGTCGCAGGGACAGCACATGAACACTGAAGCTTTCTTT
NA	NA	TRBJ2-1	TRBV7-2	CASSVLQSYPFF	TGTGCCAGCAGCGTGCTACAGTCTTACCCGTTCTTC
NA	TRBD1	TRBJ2-2	TRBV9	CASSPRQGSLGTGELFF	TGTGCCAGCAGCCCCCGACAGGGCTCCCTCGGCACCGGGGAGCTGTTTTTT
NA	NA	TRBJ1-5	TRBV6-5	CASGIRGYSNQPQHF	TGTGCCAGCGGGATCAGGGGTTATAGCAATCAGCCCCAGCATTTT
NA	NA	TRBJ1-6	TRBV5-1	CASSLEPGEASPLHF	TGCGCCAGCAGCTTGGAGCCAGGGGAAGCTTCACCCCTCCACTTT
once	TRBD1	TRBJ1-2	TRBV12-5	CASGLVRTGDLDRLKPIVNYGYTF	TGTGCTAGTGGTTTGGTACGGACAGGGGACCTTGACCGCCTAAAACCCATTGTTAACTATGGCTACACCTTC
NA	TRBD1	TRBJ1-6	TRBV25-1	CASSDPTGRGSPLHF	TGTGCCAGCAGTGACCCGACAGGGCGGGGTTCACCCCTCCACTTT
NA	NA	TRBJ2-7	TRBV10-3	CATRLEGLDEQYF	TGTGCCACCCGACTTGAAGGACTTGACGAGCAGTACTTC
NA	TRBD2	TRBJ2-1	TRBV15	CATSKGLAGTLISYNEQFF	TGTGCCACCAGCAAAGGACTAGCGGGGACTCTCATCTCCTACAATGAGCAGTTCTTC
NA	NA	TRBJ1-2	TRBV30	CAWTGRGGYTF	TGTGCCTGGACAGGGCGGGGTGGCTACACCTTC
NA	NA	TRBJ1-5	TRBV29-1	CSFKQGNQPQHF	TGCAGCTTTAAGCAGGGGAATCAGCCCCAGCATTTT
few	TRBD2	TRBJ2-5	TRBV19	CASSISSGGRQYF	TGTGCCAGTAGTATATCTAGCGGGGGACGACAGTACTTC
NA	TRBD2	TRBJ2-1	TRBV30	CAWKSGGVNEQFF	TGTGCCTGGAAGAGCGGGGGGGTTAATGAGCAGTTCTTC
NA	NA	TRBJ2-4	TRBV7-7	CASSSGVLAKNIQYF	TGTGCCAGCAGCTCGGGGGTGCTAGCCAAAAACATTCAGTACTTC
NA	NA	TRBJ2-3	TRBV6-5	CASTGSTDTQYF	TGTGCCAGCACCGGGAGCACAGATACGCAGTATTTT
once	NA	TRBJ1-2	TRBV6-5	CASSYSTTLPNYGYTF	TGTGCCAGCAGTTACTCAACCACTCTTCCTAACTATGGCTACACCTTC
NA	NA	TRBJ1-4	TRBV30	CACHSWQGPDEKLFF	TGTGCCTGTCACTCTTGGCAGGGTCCAGATGAAAAACTGTTTTTT
NA	NA	TRBJ1-6	TRBV7-9	CASSPGRADSPLHF	TGTGCCAGCAGCCCAGGGCGAGCAGATTCACCCCTCCACTTT
NA	TRBD1	TRBJ1-1	TRBV11-2	CASSRQGGIGTEAFF	TGTGCCAGCAGCCGACAGGGTGGGATTGGGACTGAAGCTTTCTTT
NA	TRBD1	TRBJ2-2	TRBV2	CASRGDRARAGELFF	TGTGCCAGCAGGGGGGACAGGGCCAGGGCCGGGGAGCTGTTTTTT